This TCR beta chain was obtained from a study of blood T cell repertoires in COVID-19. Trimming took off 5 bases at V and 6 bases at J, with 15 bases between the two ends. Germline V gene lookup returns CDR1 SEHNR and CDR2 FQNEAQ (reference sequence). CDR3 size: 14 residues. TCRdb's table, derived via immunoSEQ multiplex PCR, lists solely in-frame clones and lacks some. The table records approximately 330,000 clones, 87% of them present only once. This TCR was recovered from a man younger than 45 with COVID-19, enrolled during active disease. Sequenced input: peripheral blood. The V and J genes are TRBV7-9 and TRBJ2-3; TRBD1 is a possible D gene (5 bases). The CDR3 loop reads CASSRDSGWDTQYF. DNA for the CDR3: TGTGCCAGCAGCCGAGACAGTGGATGGGATACGCAGTATTTT.